One sample yielded the 16 T cell receptor beta chains listed below, sequenced in a study of regulatory T cells in long-lasting Graves disease. Time point here: newly diagnosed GD, antithyroid drugs for less than 3 months. RNA isolated from PBMCs was used to make the TCR library. Libraries of TCR beta came from iRepertoire HTBI primers plus Arm-PCR of CDR3 regions. TCRdb fed the multiplex PCR reads into MiXCR, producing one record per CDR3 protein. The sample records about 540,000 distinct CDR3 sequences, less than 15% being singletons. The same specimen was also included in a second study, on T cells in Graves' hyperthyroidism and ophthalmopathy.

Sequences were derived from peripheral blood mononuclear cells (PBMCs), sampled at new diagnosis, from a patient treated with antithyroid drugs. These TCRs come from a young man with Graves disease.

With regard to this clonotype: A much more abundant neighbour one base away suggests this may be a read error. The chain combines TRBV30 with TRBJ2-7, with D unresolved. This CDR3 region has 12 residues. Trimming took 8 bases from V and 3 from J, leaving 14 bases between them. Germline CDR1 is GTSNPN and CDR2 is SVGIG (reference sequence). CDR3 loop: CAGNSGDYEQYF. Written as DNA, the CDR3 is TGTGCCGGGAACTCAGGAGACTACGAGCAGTACTTC.

There are many counts of this clonotype. The rearrangement links TRBV20-1 to TRBJ1-2; D unclear. V was cut by 4 bases and J by 3 bases, with 3 bases left in between. CDR1 DFQATT and CDR2 SNEGSKA come from the germline V gene (reference sequence). The CDR3 has 10 amino acids. CDR3 sequence: CSAIHYGYTF. CDR3 nucleotides: TGCAGTGCTATACACTATGGCTACACCTTC.

A word on this clonotype: It may be a read error: a sequence one base away is much more abundant. The rearrangement uses TRBV6-1 and TRBJ1-1; D is undetermined. The CDR3 loop spans 12 amino acids. Germline values: CDR1 MNHNS, CDR2 SASEGT. The CDR3 DNA follows: TGTGCCGGCAGAGCTGGGTGGACTGAAGCTTTCTTT. Its translation: CAGRAGWTEAFF.

This clonotype has at least ten counts. This chain joins TRBV15 and TRBJ2-7, with D tentatively TRBD2 (5 bases). With 0 bases removed from V and 5 bases from J, the gap between germline ends came to 14 bases. CDR3 length equals 15 residues. Looked up from germline, CDR1 is LNHNV and CDR2 is YYDKDF (reference sequence). For the CDR3, the DNA is TGTGCCACCAGCAGAGAAGGTTCTAGCATCAACGAGCAGTACTTC. Its protein product is CATSREGSSINEQYF. The full variable domain, completed using reference TRBV15 and TRBJ2-7, is DAMVIQNPRYQVTQFGKPVTLSCSQTLNHNVMYWYQQKSSQAPKLLFHYYDKDFNNEADTPDNFQSRRPNTSFCFLDIRSPGLGDTAMYLCATSREGSSINEQYFGPGTRLTVT.

At least ten counts were recorded for this clonotype. The rearrangement uses TRBV27 and TRBJ2-7; TRBD2 matches 7 bases. The germline CDR1 and CDR2 sequences are MNHEY and SMNVEV (reference sequence). CDR3 size: 15 residues. Losses at the gene ends were 3 bases for V and 3 bases for J; bases not matched to a gene: 8. CDR3 in DNA: TGTGCCAGCAGTTTGACGAGGCGGGGGAACTACGAGCAGTACTTC. It codes for CASSLTRRGNYEQYF.

The table lists this clonotype with a few counts. The V gene is TRBV20-1, the J gene TRBJ2-1; 7 bases agree with TRBD2. The CDR3 has 12 residues. V was pared by 6 bases and J by 8 bases, with 7 bases of the junction left unmatched. The V gene's germline CDR1 is DFQATT and CDR2 SNEGSKA (reference sequence). The CDR3 loop is CSARLALHEQFF. The DNA for the CDR3 is TGCAGTGCAAGACTAGCCCTCCATGAGCAGTTCTTC.

Many counts were recorded for this clonotype. The V and J genes are TRBV2 and TRBJ2-1; 9 nucleotides line up with TRBD2. Germline-derived CDR1 and CDR2 are SNHLY and FYNNEI. The trim removed 5 bases at V and 4 bases at J, leaving 9 bases unmatched. The CDR3 has 16 amino acids. CDR3 sequence (DNA): TGTGCCAGCAGTCACCCTACTAGCGGGTATTACAATGAGCAGTTCTTC. Protein: CASSHPTSGYYNEQFF.

Within the sample, this clonotype is medium-sized. The J gene is TRBJ2-7, the V gene TRBV13; possible D gene TRBD1, 6 bases. V gave up 5 bases and J gave up 0 bases, with 8 bases separating them. Germline V gene data show CDR1 as PRHDT and CDR2 as FYEKMQ (reference sequence). The CDR3 totals 13 residues. CDR3 region: CASSQGISYEQYF. The CDR3 coding sequence is TGTGCCAGCAGCCAGGGGATCTCCTACGAGCAGTACTTC. Complete variable domain (other parts from reference TRBV13 and TRBJ2-7): AAGVIQSPRHLIKEKRETATLKCYPIPRHDTVYWYQQGPGQDPQFLISFYEKMQSDKGSIPDRFSAQQFSDYHSELNMSSLELGDSALYFCASSQGISYEQYFGPGTRLTVT.

In its sample, this clonotype was seen many times. The J gene is TRBJ2-7, the V gene TRBV10-1; tentatively, D is TRBD2 (6 bases). CDR3 length: 13 residues. V lost 6 bases to trimming and J lost 5 bases, with 14 bases between them. The germline CDR1 and CDR2 sequences are WNHNN and SYGVQD (reference sequence). The CDR3 spells CASSRVGGNEQYF. The CDR3 DNA reads TGCGCCAGCAGCAGGGTGGGCGGGAACGAGCAGTACTTC.

The gene calls are TRBV9 and TRBJ2-1; the D gene is possibly TRBD2 (6 bases). Trimming removed 0 bases from V and 1 base from J, with 11 bases in between. Germline-derived CDR1 and CDR2 are SGDLS and YYNGEE. This CDR3 has 16 amino acids. The CDR3 coding sequence is TGTGCCAGCAGCGTAGTTACGGGAGCGTCCTACAATGAGCAGTTCTTC. Amino acids: CASSVVTGASYNEQFF.

This clonotype was counted ten times or more. The rearrangement joins TRBV28 to TRBJ1-1; D unclear. The V and J ends lost 8 bases and 5 bases respectively, with 18 bases between them. Germline V gives CDR1 MDHEN, CDR2 SYDVKM. The CDR3 has 14 residues. The CDR3 bases are TGTGCCAGCGAGACGGGCACACTCAGGACTGAAGCTTTCTTT. Amino acids: CASETGTLRTEAFF.

Of note for this clonotype: The junction and the germline gene differ at one end; a read error may be behind it. The chain has TRBV20-1 and TRBJ2-5; tentatively, D is TRBD1 or TRBD2 (5 bases each). The CDR3 is 10 residues long. The germline gives CDR1 DFQATT, CDR2 SNEGSKA (reference sequence). In DNA form, the CDR3 reads TGCAGTGCTAGCCGGGACCGAGAATTCTTC. It is translated as CSASRDREFF.

The chain carries TRBV7-8 and TRBJ2-1; TRBD2 is a possible D gene (5 bases). Trimming cost V 5 bases and J 8 bases, with 16 bases left between them. Germline values: CDR1 SGHVS, CDR2 FQNEAQ. The CDR3 is 14 amino acids. Here the CDR3 DNA reads TGTGCCAGCAGCCCCCTGGTCGTCGGGGATGAGCAGTTCTTC. Translating it yields CASSPLVVGDEQFF. Supplemented by reference TRBV7-8 and TRBJ2-1, the full variable domain reads GAGVSQSPRYKVAKRGQDVALRCDPISGHVSLFWYQQALGQGPEFLTYFQNEAQLDKSGLPSDRFFAERPEGSVSTLKIQRTQQEDSAVYLCASSPLVVGDEQFFGPGTRLTVL.

This clonotype occurred a few times. The chain links TRBV7-6 to TRBJ2-5, with 14 bases lining up with TRBD2. Germline CDR1 reads SGHVS; CDR2 reads FNYEAQ. With 1 base clipped from V and 3 bases from J, the junction kept 1 base outside the gene matches. The CDR3 totals 16 residues. CDR3 DNA sequence: TGTGCCAGCAGCTTAGGGGGACTAGCGGGGGAAGAGACCCAGTACTTC. Residues: CASSLGGLAGEETQYF.

In its sample, this clonotype was seen a few times. V usage is TRBV12-3 or TRBV12-4 and J usage is TRBJ2-1; 10 bases map to TRBD2. Trimming took 6 bases from V and 8 from J; bases not matched to a gene: 7. This CDR3 is 14 amino acids long. The DNA for the CDR3 is TGTGCCAGCAGCCACGCTAGCGGGAGCTATGAGCAGTTCTTC. Translation: CASSHASGSYEQFF.

This clonotype has a count of ten or more. The V call is TRBV7-2, the J call TRBJ2-5; D is possibly TRBD2 (6 bases). Germline V gene sequence: CDR1 SGHTA, CDR2 FQGNSA. Trimming removed 1 base from V and 5 bases from J, with 23 bases in between. The CDR3 runs 18 residues. For the CDR3, the DNA is TGTGCCAGCAGCTTAGGGGCCGAGTTGCGGGGCCGGCGGGAGACCCAGTACTTC. It yields the protein CASSLGAELRGRRETQYF.